This record concerns one T cell receptor (beta chain) sequence. The data were obtained in a study of blood T cell repertoires in COVID-19. Study summary: Whether acute or convalescent, the COVID-19 samples came from the United States, Italy and Spain. The analysed material was cDNA or gDNA that came from T cells, B-cell-depleted T cells, or PBMCs.

The germline V gene encodes CDR1 SNHLY and CDR2 FYNNEI. The V gene lost 8 bases and the J gene lost 6 bases, with 21 bases spanning the gap. CDR3 length: 15 residues. Authors' data handling: Scientists estimated how many nucleated cells there were by amplifying reference gene primers. The assay was immunoSEQ multiplex PCR, and TCRdb's table has in-frame clones only and misses some. V and J calls plus clone size are reproduced from that table; the DNA served to infer D and trimming. The sample records some 110,000 clones, 70% to 80% being singletons. The TCR was taken from a man between 65 and 79 years old with acute or convalescent COVID-19. The chain carries TRBV2 and TRBJ2-3; maybe TRBD1 (6 bases). Sequenced input: peripheral blood. Here the CDR3 DNA reads TGTGCCAGCTCTACTTCCTGGGGGCTAGGGGATACGCAGTATTTT. Its protein is CASSTSWGLGDTQYF.